Below are 7 T cell receptor beta chains sequenced from a single sample in a study of T cell repertoires in cytomegalovirus infection. TCRdb re-analysed the reads in MiXCR, keeping a single row per CDR3 protein. The sample shows 300,000 to 400,000 distinct CDR3 sequences, more than 8% of them seen only once. The sample taken for sequencing was PBMCs. The source of these receptors is a human donor in good health (CMV status not recorded). Some clones in this sample may be carry-over from other donors' samples.

V is TRBV20-1 and J is TRBJ1-6; D remains ambiguous. CDR1 and CDR2 from the germline V gene are DFQATT and SNEGSKA (reference sequence). The V gene lost 6 bases and the J gene lost 0 bases, with 12 bases spanning the gap. The length of the CDR3 is 15 residues. The CDR3, as DNA: TGCAGTGCCGCGGACGCGAGCTCCTATAATTCACCCCTCCACTTT. Protein sequence: CSAADASSYNSPLHF.

This clonotype was found a few times. The chain carries TRBV6-2 or TRBV6-3 and TRBJ2-1, with 7 bases fitting TRBD2. The CDR3 loop spans 14 amino acids. The germline CDR1 and CDR2 sequences are MNHEY and SVGEGT. V was clipped by 6 bases and J by 7 bases; unmatched bases: 9. CDR3 sequence (DNA): TGTGCCAGCAGCATAGGCGGGAGCAAAAATGAGCAGTTCTTC. It encodes CASSIGGSKNEQFF.

Ten or more counts support this clonotype. J is TRBJ2-1 and V is TRBV9; possibly TRBD1 for D (6 bases). Germline V gives CDR1 SGDLS, CDR2 YYNGEE. The CDR3 length is 16 residues. Trimming left V 5 bases short and J 10 bases short, with 25 bases between. The CDR3 region has the DNA TGTGCCAGCAGTCTTGGGACGAGTATCGGTCAGGGGGAGCAGTTCTTC. Encoded protein: CASSLGTSIGQGEQFF.

J is TRBJ2-1 and V is TRBV6-8; TRBD2 matches at 9 bases. In germline, CDR1 is MNHGY, CDR2 SAAAGT. The V and J ends lost 4 bases and 8 bases, in that order; junction bases with no gene match: 6. CDR3 length: 14 amino acids. CDR3 protein: CASSLAGERDEQFF. The CDR3 DNA is TGTGCCAGCAGTTTAGCGGGAGAGCGGGATGAGCAGTTCTTC.

This clonotype was detected only a few times. The rearrangement joins TRBV30 to TRBJ1-4, with no clear D. The CDR3 sequence is 11 residues long. The ends were cut back, 5 bases at V and 10 bases at J, with 11 bases in the middle. Germline-derived CDR1 and CDR2 are GTSNPN and SVGIG (reference sequence). The CDR3 sequence is CAWAFGAKLFF. DNA of the CDR3: TGTGCCTGGGCCTTCGGCGCAAAACTGTTTTTT.

This clonotype showed up many times. The chain carries TRBV15 and TRBJ2-7; the match to TRBD2 covers 7 bases. The CDR3 totals 14 residues. Unmatched junction bases numbered 11, after V lost 5 bases and J lost 7 bases. CDR1 LNHNV and CDR2 YYDKDF come from the germline V gene (reference sequence). DNA of the CDR3: TGTGCCACCAGCCGGTCGGGAGGTACGAGAGAGCAGTACTTC. Its translation: CATSRSGGTREQYF.

In this sample, this clonotype turned up many times. The chain couples TRBV12-3 or TRBV12-4 to TRBJ2-2, with no clear D. The CDR3 has 14 amino acids. V lost 3 bases, J lost 6 bases, and 11 bases lay in between. DNA for the CDR3: TGTGCCAGCAGTTTCCCCACTGGCTCCGGGGAGCTGTTTTTT. This translates into CASSFPTGSGELFF.